The 13 T cell receptor beta chains below all came from one sample that was sequenced in a study of T-cell memory formation after mild COVID-19. TCRdb called the 5' RACE reads again in MiXCR, with one record for every CDR3 protein. The table lists fewer than 200,000 distinct CDR3 sequences, over 10% of them singletons, with 2.5% to 3.5% in the top ten. What was sequenced was PBMCs or a T cell subset sorted from them (not recorded which). The receptors shown here come from a young man who had mild COVID-19 (a few samples of this study predate the infection). Cell type and time point are not known.

This clonotype has a single count. This chain uses TRBV19 with TRBJ2-2; 8 nucleotides match TRBD2. CDR3 length: 16 residues. Germline V lookup: CDR1 LNHDA, CDR2 SQIVND (reference sequence). V lost 7 bases, J lost 4 bases, and 11 bases stayed unmatched. In nucleotides, the CDR3 is TGTGCCAGTAAGGCCCCGCGGGGGGCGGTCACCGGGGAGCTGTTTTTT. Translation gives CASKAPRGAVTGELFF.

This clonotype has more than one count but fewer than ten. The gene calls are TRBV7-3 and TRBJ2-3; no reliable D call. The CDR3 has 13 residues. The germline CDR1 and CDR2 sequences are SGHTA and FQGTGA. Trimming shortened V by 3 bases and J by 2 bases, and 6 bases separated the two germline ends. CDR3 residues: CASSFGYTDTQYF. The CDR3 coding sequence is TGTGCCAGCAGCTTCGGTTACACAGATACGCAGTATTTT.

The chain couples TRBV5-1 to TRBJ2-1; 7 bases map to TRBD1. CDR3 length: 14 amino acids. The V and J ends lost 0 bases and 6 bases, in that order; junction bases with no gene match: 3. The germline CDR1 and CDR2 sequences are SGHRS and YFSETQ. The CDR3 here is CASSLGTGVNEQFF. Written as DNA, the CDR3 is TGCGCCAGCAGCTTGGGGACAGGAGTCAATGAGCAGTTCTTC.

This clonotype was counted between two and nine times. V gene TRBV7-2 combines with J gene TRBJ2-3; D assignment may be TRBD1 or TRBD2 (5 bases each). Germline CDR1 and CDR2: SGHTA and FQGNSA. V dropped 3 bases and J dropped 5 bases, with 21 bases sitting between them. This CDR3 has 17 residues. CDR3 region: CASSFQTGSKRGDTQYF. CDR3 in DNA: TGTGCCAGCAGCTTCCAAACCGGGTCAAAGAGGGGAGATACGCAGTATTTT.

The J gene is TRBJ2-1, the V gene TRBV5-1, with a possible D match to TRBD1 (5 bases). The CDR3 is made up of 12 amino acids. V shed 6 bases and J shed 6 bases, with 10 bases lying between them. Germline V gives CDR1 SGHRS, CDR2 YFSETQ. CDR3 sequence reads: CASTRVANEQFF. The CDR3 nucleotides read TGCGCCAGCACCAGGGTGGCCAATGAGCAGTTCTTC.

This clonotype has just a few counts. This sequence joins TRBV6-1 and TRBJ1-2; the D is unclear. Germline lookup yields CDR1 MNHNS and CDR2 SASEGT. V was clipped by 4 bases and J by 4 bases, with 16 bases between them. The CDR3 has 15 residues. In DNA form, the CDR3 reads TGTGCCAGCAGTGTAGCCGGTACCTCTGGCTATGGCTACACCTTC. As protein: CASSVAGTSGYGYTF.

This clonotype was picked up one time. The chain links TRBV27 to TRBJ1-5; D is ambiguous. V was pared by 5 bases and J by 6 bases, with 8 bases between. CDR1 and CDR2 from the germline V gene are MNHEY and SMNVEV (reference sequence). CDR3 length equals 12 residues. CDR3 nucleotides: TGTGCCAGCAGTAACTCTGCTCAGCCCCAGCATTTT. Residues: CASSNSAQPQHF.

This clonotype was counted only a few times. The J gene is TRBJ1-2, the V gene TRBV6-2 or TRBV6-3, with D hard to call. V was trimmed by 7 bases and J by 1 base, leaving 10 bases between them. CDR1 and CDR2 from the germline V gene are MNHEY and SVGEGT. CDR3 size: 13 residues. Written as DNA, the CDR3 is TGTGCCAGCACCGACGTGGGTAACTATGGCTACACCTTC. Amino acid sequence: CASTDVGNYGYTF.

This clonotype was detected ten times or more. The CDR3 DNA sequence: TGTGCCAGCAGCGCCAGCGGGAACTCCTACGAGCAGTACTTC. Translation: CASSASGNSYEQYF. The chain joins TRBV7-2 to TRBJ2-7; 7 nucleotides align to TRBD2. V gave up 5 bases and J gave up 0 bases; unmatched junction bases: 4. Germline V lookup: CDR1 SGHTA, CDR2 FQGNSA. The CDR3 is 14 residues long.

The chain combines TRBV20-1 with TRBJ2-1; TRBD2 matches 9 bases. The CDR3 contains 15 residues. Germline-derived CDR1 and CDR2 are DFQATT and SNEGSKA (reference sequence). The junction had 14 bases not matched to a gene; V was cut back by 6 bases and J by 8 bases. CDR3 DNA: TGCAGTGCCTGGGTGGCGGGAGGGCAGGGCGATGAGCAGTTCTTC. It is translated as CSAWVAGGQGDEQFF.

This clonotype has ten or more counts. This rearrangement joins TRBV5-1 to TRBJ2-5, with D possibly being TRBD2 (6 bases). CDR3 length: 15 residues. V lost 0 bases and J lost 2, with 11 bases in between. Germline V gives CDR1 SGHRS, CDR2 YFSETQ. The DNA of the CDR3 is TGCGCCAGCAGCTTGGACCCGGCGGGGCAAGAGACCCAGTACTTC. Protein product: CASSLDPAGQETQYF.

The chain carries TRBV5-1 and TRBJ2-3; 7 positions agree with TRBD2. Trimming cost V 2 bases and J 4 bases; bases outside gene matches: 10. The CDR3 totals 16 residues. Germline CDR1 is SGHRS and CDR2 is YFSETQ. CDR3 amino acids: CASSFGGDIGADTQYF. The DNA of the CDR3 is TGCGCCAGCAGCTTTGGGGGGGATATCGGCGCAGATACGCAGTATTTT.

The chain couples TRBV6-5 to TRBJ1-2; 7 nucleotides match TRBD1. CDR1 is MNHEY, CDR2 SVGAGI, per germline. V shed 6 bases and J 8 bases; nucleotides not matched to a gene: 12. This CDR3 is 14 amino acids long. CDR3 in amino acids: CASRNGDRFGGYTF. The CDR3, as DNA: TGTGCCAGCAGAAACGGGGACAGATTCGGAGGCTACACCTTC.